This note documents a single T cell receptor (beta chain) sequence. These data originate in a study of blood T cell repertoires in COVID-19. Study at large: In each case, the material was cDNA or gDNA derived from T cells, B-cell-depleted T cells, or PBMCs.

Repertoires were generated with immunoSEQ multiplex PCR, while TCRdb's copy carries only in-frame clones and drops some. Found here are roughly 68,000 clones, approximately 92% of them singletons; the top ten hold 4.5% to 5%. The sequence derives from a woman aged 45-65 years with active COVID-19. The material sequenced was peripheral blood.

The DNA of the CDR3 is TGTGCCAGCCAACAGGGGGGAGGGGGCACAGATACGCAGTATTTT. It encodes CASQQGGGGTDTQYF. The chain employs TRBV28 and TRBJ2-3; maybe TRBD1 (8 bases). Per the germline V gene, CDR1 is MDHEN and CDR2 is SYDVKM. Trimming cost V 8 bases and J 1 base, with 16 bases left between them. CDR3 length: 15 residues. The full variable domain, its missing parts supplied by reference TRBV28 and TRBJ2-3, is DVKVTQSSRYLVKRTGEKVFLECVQDMDHENMFWYRQDPGLGLRLIYFSYDVKMKEKGDIPEGYSVSREKKERFSLILESASTNQTSMYLCASQQGGGGTDTQYFGPGTRLTVL.